This entry concerns a single TCR beta chain. Per the original methods: Reference gene primer amplification in the assay estimated nucleated cell counts. Measured with immunoSEQ multiplex PCR; TCRdb has only the in-frame clones, and not every one. From that table come the V and J calls and clone size; the DNA was used to work out D and trimming. The data contain roughly 320,000 clones, around nine tenths of them singletons. This sample is drawn from a study of blood T cell repertoires in COVID-19. As for the study in general: Donors in the United States, Italy and Spain gave samples during acute or convalescent COVID-19. T cells, B-cell-depleted T cells, or PBMCs provided the cDNA or gDNA that served as material.

V shed 3 bases and J 0 bases; nucleotides not matched to a gene: 8. CDR1 and CDR2 (germline): SGHNT, YENEEA. The CDR3 sequence is 17 residues long. The Seattle patients, enrolled during active infection, were followed longitudinally. The chain is built from TRBV11-3 and TRBJ2-3, with TRBD2 identical over 8 bases. The receptor was isolated from a woman aged 30 to 39 with COVID-19, enrolled during active disease. The source material was peripheral blood. The CDR3 spells CASSFHPSGGSTDTQYF. The CDR3 nucleotides read TGTGCCAGCAGCTTCCACCCCAGCGGGGGCAGCACAGATACGCAGTATTTT.